A single sample gave rise to the 30 T cell receptor beta chains below, sequenced in a study of spatial heterogeneity in lung cancer. TCRdb fed the 5' RACE reads into MiXCR, producing one record per CDR3 protein. The table includes about 39,000 distinct CDR3 sequences, approximately 5.5% detected once. The time point denotes: sample taken at primary tumor resection. No cells were sorted before sequencing. The whole RNA sequenced was extracted from tumor, nontumor lung or frozen PBMC. Sequencing was performed on PBMCs, taken at surgery. These TCRs come from a male donor with early-stage non-small cell lung cancer.

The table lists this clonotype with many counts. The chain carries TRBV6-5 and TRBJ1-2; D gene ambiguous. Germline-derived CDR1 and CDR2 are MNHEY and SVGAGI. Trimming pared 0 bases from V and 2 bases from J, leaving 7 bases between. The CDR3 totals 14 residues. This chain's CDR3 is CASSYSTGNYGYTF. CDR3 coding DNA: TGTGCCAGCAGTTACTCGACTGGGAACTATGGCTACACCTTC.

The table lists this clonotype with many counts. This chain links TRBV24-1 with TRBJ2-5; 7 bases are a match to TRBD1. CDR3 length equals 15 residues. Germline values: CDR1 KGHDR, CDR2 SFDVKD. Trimming cost V 4 bases and J 7 bases; bases outside gene matches: 11. CDR3 loop: CATSDSGQSFRTQYF. The CDR3, as DNA: TGTGCCACCAGTGACTCGGGACAGTCCTTTCGGACCCAGTACTTC.

This clonotype was counted ten times or more. The DNA for the CDR3 is TGTGCCAGCAGCCGTCCTAGCGCACCCCTCCACTTT. This sequence encodes CASSRPSAPLHF. V is TRBV13 and J is TRBJ1-6, with D uncertain. CDR1 PRHDT and CDR2 FYEKMQ come from the germline V gene (reference sequence). The CDR3 contains 12 residues. V lost 5 bases and J lost 11, with 10 bases in between.

V and J are TRBV11-2 and TRBJ2-1; D gene ambiguous. V lost 5 bases to trimming and J lost 5 bases, with 10 bases between them. Germline CDR1 SGHAT, CDR2 FQNNGV. The CDR3 consists of 13 residues. The CDR3 loop reads CASSPPIDNEQFF. In DNA, the CDR3 is TGTGCCAGCAGCCCCCCTATCGACAATGAGCAGTTCTTC.

This chain uses TRBV19 with TRBJ1-5, with 11 positions matching TRBD1. The junction had 12 bases not matched to a gene; V was cut back by 5 bases and J by 0 bases. There are 19 residues in the CDR3. The germline CDR1 and CDR2 sequences are LNHDA and SQIVND (reference sequence). The CDR3 reads CASSARTGGAFASNQPQHF. CDR3 nucleotides: TGTGCCAGTAGTGCCCGGACAGGGGGCGCGTTCGCTAGCAATCAGCCCCAGCATTTT.

The chain employs TRBV7-8 and TRBJ2-3; D tentatively fits TRBD1 or TRBD2 (5 bases each). Germline loops: CDR1 SGHVS, CDR2 FQNEAQ. The CDR3 is 14 residues long. V lost 1 base and J 10 bases, leaving 15 bases between the germline ends. For the CDR3, the DNA is TGTGCCAGCAGCTTAGAAGGTGGGACCGTGCCGCAGTATTTT. Protein: CASSLEGGTVPQYF.

This clonotype was detected ten times or more. This rearrangement joins TRBV5-1 to TRBJ1-3, with D maybe TRBD1 (6 bases). Germline values: CDR1 SGHRS, CDR2 YFSETQ. Trimming cost V 5 bases and J 2 bases, with 14 bases left between them. The CDR3 covers 15 residues. The CDR3 reads CASRDATGPGNTIYF. The CDR3 nucleotides are TGCGCCAGCAGAGACGCGACAGGTCCTGGAAACACCATATATTTT.

This clonotype was counted at least ten times. The chain combines TRBV7-9 with TRBJ1-3, with a tentative D call TRBD1 (6 bases). Germline V gives CDR1 SEHNR, CDR2 FQNEAQ (reference sequence). This CDR3 is 14 amino acids long. V lost 10 bases and J 1 base, leaving 14 bases between the germline ends. For the CDR3, the DNA is TGTGCCAAAGCGGACAGCACATCTGGAAACACCATATATTTT. Its protein is CAKADSTSGNTIYF.

This clonotype was detected ten times or more. The chain carries TRBV12-3 or TRBV12-4 and TRBJ2-2; tentatively, D is TRBD1 (5 bases). Trimming took 3 bases from V and 1 from J, leaving 12 bases between them. The CDR3 length is 16 residues. The CDR3 bases are TGTGCCAGCAGTTTGTCAGGGTTGGTGAACACCGGGGAGCTGTTTTTT. The encoded protein is CASSLSGLVNTGELFF.

The table lists this clonotype with many counts. The CDR3 sequence is CRGRAAYEQYF. The CDR3 region has the DNA TGCAGGGGAAGGGCGGCCTACGAGCAGTACTTC. This chain links TRBV29-1 with TRBJ2-7, with unresolved D. The CDR3 covers 11 residues. Germline V gene sequence: CDR1 SQVTM, CDR2 ANQGSEA.

This clonotype was observed many times. The CDR3 nucleotides are TGCAGTGCTAGGGACAGGGGGTTTGGAAACACCATATATTTT. It specifies CSARDRGFGNTIYF. The chain carries TRBV20-1 and TRBJ1-3, with 10 bases matching TRBD1. The V gene end was trimmed by 3 bases and the J gene end by 3 bases; junction bases not matched to a gene: 2. There are 14 residues in the CDR3. Germline V gene sequence: CDR1 DFQATT, CDR2 SNEGSKA (reference sequence).

The chain joins TRBV14 to TRBJ1-1; no reliable D call. Trimming took off 0 bases at V and 7 bases at J, with 9 bases between the two ends. The CDR3 covers 13 residues. Germline CDR1 reads SGHDN; CDR2 reads FVKESK. CDR3: CASSQERVVEAFF. In DNA, the CDR3 is TGTGCCAGCAGCCAAGAAAGGGTGGTTGAAGCTTTCTTT.

This clonotype was detected only a few times. V and J are TRBV28 and TRBJ2-7, with D unresolved. The CDR3 has 15 amino acids. V was cut by 3 bases and J by 0 bases, with 12 bases left in between. Germline assignment: CDR1 MDHEN and CDR2 SYDVKM. CDR3 nucleotides: TGTGCCAGCAGTTTCGTTTTTCCGAGCTCCTACGAGCAGTACTTC. Encoded protein: CASSFVFPSSYEQYF.

The J gene is TRBJ2-2, the V gene TRBV7-9; D gene ambiguous. The V end was cut by 4 bases, the J end by 4 bases, with 10 bases between. The CDR3 runs 14 residues. The V gene's germline CDR1 is SEHNR and CDR2 FQNEAQ (reference sequence). CDR3 nucleotide sequence: TGTGCCAGCAGCTCCCCTACGGGCACCGGGGAGCTGTTTTTT. It encodes CASSSPTGTGELFF. Together with reference TRBV7-9 and TRBJ2-2, the CDR3 gives the full variable domain: DTGVSQNPRHKITKRGQNVTFRCDPISEHNRLYWYRQTLGQGPEFLTYFQNEAQLEKSRLLSDRFSAERPKGSFSTLEIQRTEQGDSAMYLCASSSPTGTGELFFGEGSRLTVL.

This clonotype came up a few times. The V call is TRBV6-6, the J call TRBJ2-7, with TRBD1 matching 9 bases. The germline gives CDR1 MNHNY, CDR2 SVGAGI (reference sequence). This CDR3 is built from 13 residues. V shed 5 bases, J shed 3 bases, and the junction held 2 bases outside the gene matches. Here the CDR3 reads CASSQGQGYEQYF. CDR3 nucleotide sequence: TGTGCCAGCAGTCAGGGACAGGGCTACGAGCAGTACTTC.

The chain carries TRBV7-9 and TRBJ2-1, with D possibly being TRBD1 or TRBD2 (6 bases each). The CDR3 length is 18 residues. Per germline, CDR1 SEHNR and CDR2 FQNEAQ (reference sequence). V was clipped by 5 bases and J by 9 bases, with 29 bases between them. CDR3 protein: CASSRPPGGAVSGAEQFF. The CDR3 DNA sequence: TGTGCCAGCAGCCGCCCCCCCGGGGGCGCGGTCTCGGGGGCTGAGCAGTTCTTC.

This clonotype has a count of ten or more. V gene TRBV5-1 combines with J gene TRBJ1-1; TRBD1 matches at 7 bases. CDR3 length: 14 amino acids. V trimming: 7 bases; J trimming: 1 base; junction bases outside the gene matches: 7. Looked up from germline, CDR1 is SGHRS and CDR2 is YFSETQ. The CDR3 DNA is TGCGCCAGCGGTCGGACAGGATCGAACACTGAAGCTTTCTTT. Its translation is CASGRTGSNTEAFF.

On this clonotype itself: A much more abundant neighbour one base away suggests this may be a read error. This chain connects TRBV6-2 or TRBV6-3 to TRBJ2-1; TRBD2 agrees at 9 bases. V lost 0 bases to trimming and J lost 10 bases; unmatched junction nucleotides: 7. Germline CDR1 reads MNHEY; CDR2 reads SVGEGT. The CDR3 is 15 amino acids. The CDR3 protein is CASSYSAGGEREQFF. In nucleotides, the CDR3 is TGTGCCAGCAGTTACTCGGCGGGGGGGGAAAGGGAGCAGTTCTTC.

This clonotype was detected ten times or more. The chain combines TRBV12-3 or TRBV12-4 with TRBJ2-3; a possible D gene is TRBD2 (7 bases). The CDR3 is 14 amino acids. Trimming cost V 3 bases and J 5 bases, with 12 bases left between them. The CDR3 loop reads CASSFRGGRDTQYF. CDR3 bases: TGTGCCAGCAGTTTTAGGGGGGGGAGAGATACGCAGTATTTT.

The chain uses TRBV12-3 or TRBV12-4 and TRBJ2-1; D uncertain. V lost 3 bases to trimming and J lost 3 bases, with 9 bases between them. This CDR3 contains 14 residues. CDR3 sequence reads: CASSFRASYNEQFF. CDR3 DNA sequence: TGTGCCAGCAGTTTTCGGGCCAGCTACAATGAGCAGTTCTTC.

This clonotype was seen ten or more times. This chain joins TRBV6-6 and TRBJ1-3; 10 nucleotides align to TRBD1. Germline lookup yields CDR1 MNHNY and CDR2 SVGAGI (reference sequence). The CDR3 length is 19 residues. V dropped 4 bases and J dropped 0; count of bases not matched to a gene: 12. The CDR3 sequence: CASSSANPGQGSSGNTIYF. DNA for the CDR3: TGTGCCAGCAGTTCCGCTAATCCGGGACAGGGGAGCTCTGGAAACACCATATATTTT.

This clonotype showed up just a few times. V is TRBV4-3 and J is TRBJ1-1; D possibly corresponds to TRBD1 (6 bases). Trimming removed 5 bases at V and 3 bases at J, with 22 bases between. CDR1 and CDR2 (germline): LGHNA, YSLEER. There are 17 residues in the CDR3. This CDR3 reads CASSSQANRRGDTEAFF. As DNA, the CDR3 is TGCGCCAGCAGCTCCCAGGCCAATAGAAGGGGGGACACTGAAGCTTTCTTT.

This clonotype was counted many times. The rearrangement uses TRBV10-3 and TRBJ2-7; 7 bases agree with TRBD1. The V and J ends lost 4 bases and 0 bases, in that order; junction bases with no gene match: 3. CDR3 length: 14 amino acids. Germline assignment: CDR1 ENHRY and CDR2 SYGVKD. DNA for the CDR3: TGTGCCATCAGTGTAGACAGGGTCTCCTACGAGCAGTACTTC. Translating it yields CAISVDRVSYEQYF.

This clonotype came up many times. This chain connects TRBV28 to TRBJ1-1, with 7 bases fitting TRBD1. V was clipped by 3 bases and J by 6 bases; unmatched bases: 10. The germline V gene has CDR1 MDHEN and CDR2 SYDVKM. The CDR3 length is 15 residues. The CDR3 is CASSFRTGRGPEAFF. The CDR3 coding sequence is TGTGCCAGCAGTTTTAGGACAGGTAGAGGCCCTGAAGCTTTCTTT.

This clonotype was detected many times. The J gene is TRBJ1-6, the V gene TRBV27; D is unresolved. The CDR3 runs 16 residues. From germline, CDR1 is MNHEY and CDR2 SMNVEV (reference sequence). The V end was cut by 5 bases, the J end by 0 bases, with 11 bases between. CDR3 amino acids: CASSQKTSSYNSPLHF. The CDR3 DNA reads as TGTGCCAGCAGTCAGAAGACTTCCTCCTATAATTCACCCCTCCACTTT.

In its sample, this clonotype was seen many times. This chain joins TRBV7-9 and TRBJ1-1; a weak D match, TRBD1 (6 bases). The CDR3 runs to 16 residues. V lost 0 bases, J lost 3 bases, and 14 bases lay in between. CDR1 and CDR2 from the germline V gene are SEHNR and FQNEAQ (reference sequence). The CDR3 loop is CASSLARGGHDTEAFF. The DNA of the CDR3 is TGTGCCAGCAGCTTAGCGAGAGGGGGTCATGACACTGAAGCTTTCTTT.

This clonotype appeared many times. The chain carries TRBV27 and TRBJ1-3, with D hard to call. Trimming shortened V by 2 bases and J by 2 bases, and 4 bases separated the two germline ends. Germline loops: CDR1 MNHEY, CDR2 SMNVEV (reference sequence). This CDR3 comprises 13 residues. The CDR3 DNA follows: TGTGCCAGCAGTTTAAATACTGGAAACACCATATATTTT. Amino acid sequence: CASSLNTGNTIYF.

This clonotype has ten or more counts. The junction and the germline gene differ at one end; a read error may be behind it. The chain uses TRBV5-1 and TRBJ2-3; 7 bases match TRBD1. This CDR3 is built from 15 residues. Germline V gene lookup returns CDR1 SGHRS and CDR2 YFSETQ. In DNA form, the CDR3 reads TGCGCCACCAGCAGACAAACAGGGGGCACAGATACGCAGTATTTT. It specifies CATSRQTGGTDTQYF.

The table lists this clonotype with many counts. This chain uses TRBV11-3 with TRBJ1-1, with 8 bases identical to TRBD1. Per germline, CDR1 SGHNT and CDR2 YENEEA. The CDR3 length is 16 residues. The trim removed 5 bases at V and 5 bases at J, leaving 13 bases unmatched. The CDR3 DNA is TGTGCCAGCAGCGTTAGGGCAGGGGGCGGGAGGACTGAAGCTTTCTTT. It specifies CASSVRAGGGRTEAFF.

This clonotype has a handful of counts. This chain joins TRBV19 and TRBJ1-5; D remains unclear. Between the trimmed V and J ends, which lost 10 bases and 0 bases, there was a span of 25 bases. Germline lookup yields CDR1 LNHDA and CDR2 SQIVND (reference sequence). The CDR3 is 18 residues long. Here the CDR3 reads CAIHRIGNDVYSNQPQHF. As DNA, the CDR3 is TGTGCCATTCACAGAATCGGCAACGATGTCTATAGCAATCAGCCCCAGCATTTT.